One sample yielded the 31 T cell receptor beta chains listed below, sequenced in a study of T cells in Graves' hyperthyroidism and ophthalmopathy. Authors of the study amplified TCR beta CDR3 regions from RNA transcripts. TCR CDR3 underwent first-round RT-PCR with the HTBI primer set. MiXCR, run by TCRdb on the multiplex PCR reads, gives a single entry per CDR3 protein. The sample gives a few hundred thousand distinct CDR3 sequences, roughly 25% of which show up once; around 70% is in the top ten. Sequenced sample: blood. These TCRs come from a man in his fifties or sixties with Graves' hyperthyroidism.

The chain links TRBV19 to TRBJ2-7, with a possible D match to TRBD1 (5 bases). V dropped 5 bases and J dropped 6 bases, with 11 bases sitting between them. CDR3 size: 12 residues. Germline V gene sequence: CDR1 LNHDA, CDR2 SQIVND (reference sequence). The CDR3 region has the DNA TGTGCCAGTAGTGAACAGGTTGGCGAGCAGTACTTC. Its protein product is CASSEQVGEQYF.

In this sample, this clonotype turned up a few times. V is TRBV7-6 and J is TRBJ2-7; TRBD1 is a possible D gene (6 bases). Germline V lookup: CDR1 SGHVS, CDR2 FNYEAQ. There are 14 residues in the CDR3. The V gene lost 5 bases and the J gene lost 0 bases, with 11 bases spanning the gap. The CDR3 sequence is CASSRDRFSYEQYF. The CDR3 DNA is TGTGCCAGCAGCCGCGACAGGTTCTCCTACGAGCAGTACTTC.

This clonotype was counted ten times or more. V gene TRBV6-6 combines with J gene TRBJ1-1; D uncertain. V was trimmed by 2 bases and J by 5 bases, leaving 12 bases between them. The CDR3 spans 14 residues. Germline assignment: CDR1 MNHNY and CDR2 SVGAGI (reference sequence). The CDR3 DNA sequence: TGTGCCAGCAGTTACCTGGGGAGAGAGACTGAAGCTTTCTTT. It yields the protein CASSYLGRETEAFF.

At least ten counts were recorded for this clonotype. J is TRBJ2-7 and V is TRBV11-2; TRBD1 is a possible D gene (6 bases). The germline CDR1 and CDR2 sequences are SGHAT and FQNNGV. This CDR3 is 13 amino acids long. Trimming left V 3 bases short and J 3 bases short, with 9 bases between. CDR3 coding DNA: TGTGCCAGCAGCTTGGGGACAAGCTACGAGCAGTACTTC. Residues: CASSLGTSYEQYF.

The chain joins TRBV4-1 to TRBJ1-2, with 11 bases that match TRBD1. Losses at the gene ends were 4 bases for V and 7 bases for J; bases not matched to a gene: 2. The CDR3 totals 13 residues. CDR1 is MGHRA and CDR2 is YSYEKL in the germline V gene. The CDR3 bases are TGCGCCAGCAGCCCGGGGACAGGGGGTGGCTACACCTTC. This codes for CASSPGTGGGYTF.

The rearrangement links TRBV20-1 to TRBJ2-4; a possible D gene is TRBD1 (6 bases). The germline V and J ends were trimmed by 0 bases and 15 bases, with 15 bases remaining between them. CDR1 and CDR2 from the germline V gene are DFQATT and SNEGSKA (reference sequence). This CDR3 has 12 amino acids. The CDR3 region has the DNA TGCAGTGCTAGAGAGGTCTCGGGACATCTGTACTTC. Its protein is CSAREVSGHLYF.

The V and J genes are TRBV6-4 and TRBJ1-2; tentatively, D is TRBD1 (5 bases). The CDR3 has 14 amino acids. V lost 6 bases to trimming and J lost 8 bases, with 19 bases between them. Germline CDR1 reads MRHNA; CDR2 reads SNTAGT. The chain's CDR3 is CASRPGRNYGGYTF. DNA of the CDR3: TGTGCCAGCAGGCCGGGACGGAACTATGGAGGCTACACCTTC.

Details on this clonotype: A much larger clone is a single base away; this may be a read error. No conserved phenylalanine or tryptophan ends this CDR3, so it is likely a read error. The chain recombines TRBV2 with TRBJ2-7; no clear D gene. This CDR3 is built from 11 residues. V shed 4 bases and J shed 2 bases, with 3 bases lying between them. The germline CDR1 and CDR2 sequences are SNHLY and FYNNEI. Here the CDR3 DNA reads TGTGCCAGCAGTGGGGCCTACGAGCAGTACTCC. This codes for CASSGAYEQYS.

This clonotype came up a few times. DNA of the CDR3: TGTGCCAGCAGCTTATTGGAGTTCGGCACTGAAGCTTTCTTT. It yields the protein CASSLLEFGTEAFF. The chain employs TRBV7-3 and TRBJ1-1; D ambiguous. This CDR3 has 14 amino acids. Trimming left V 2 bases short and J 4 bases short, with 11 bases between. The germline V gene has CDR1 SGHTA and CDR2 FQGTGA.

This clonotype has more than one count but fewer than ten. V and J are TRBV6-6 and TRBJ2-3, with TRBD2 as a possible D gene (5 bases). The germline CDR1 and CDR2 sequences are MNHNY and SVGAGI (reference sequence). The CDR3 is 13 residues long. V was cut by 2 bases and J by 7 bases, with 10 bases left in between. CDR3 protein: CASSYGLRNTQYF. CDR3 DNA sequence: TGTGCCAGCAGTTACGGACTGCGGAATACGCAGTATTTT.

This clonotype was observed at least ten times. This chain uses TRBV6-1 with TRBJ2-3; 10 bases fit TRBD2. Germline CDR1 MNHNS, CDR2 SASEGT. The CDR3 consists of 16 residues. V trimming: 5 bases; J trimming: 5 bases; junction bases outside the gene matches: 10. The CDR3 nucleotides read TGTGCCAGCAGTCCTAGCGGGGGAGGCTGGGGAGATACGCAGTATTTT. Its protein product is CASSPSGGGWGDTQYF.

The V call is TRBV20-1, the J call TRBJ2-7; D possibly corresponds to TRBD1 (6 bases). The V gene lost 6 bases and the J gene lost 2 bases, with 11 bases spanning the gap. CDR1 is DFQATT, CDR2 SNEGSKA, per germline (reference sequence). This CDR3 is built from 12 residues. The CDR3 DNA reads TGCAGTGCCACGACAGGACCCTACGAGCAGTACTTC. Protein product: CSATTGPYEQYF.

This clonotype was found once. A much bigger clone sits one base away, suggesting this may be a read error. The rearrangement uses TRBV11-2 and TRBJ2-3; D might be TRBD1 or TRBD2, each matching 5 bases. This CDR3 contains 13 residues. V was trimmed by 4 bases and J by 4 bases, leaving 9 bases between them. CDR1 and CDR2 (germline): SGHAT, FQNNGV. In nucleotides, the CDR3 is TGTGCCAGCAGCTCGGGACGGCCAGATACGCAGTATTTT. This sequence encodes CASSSGRPDTQYF.

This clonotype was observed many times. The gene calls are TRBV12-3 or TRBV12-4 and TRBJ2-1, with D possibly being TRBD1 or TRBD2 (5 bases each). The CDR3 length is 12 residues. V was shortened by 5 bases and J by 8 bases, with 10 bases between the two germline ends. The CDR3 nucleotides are TGTGCCAGCAGTCTCGGGGCGCATGAGCAGTTCTTC. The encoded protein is CASSLGAHEQFF.

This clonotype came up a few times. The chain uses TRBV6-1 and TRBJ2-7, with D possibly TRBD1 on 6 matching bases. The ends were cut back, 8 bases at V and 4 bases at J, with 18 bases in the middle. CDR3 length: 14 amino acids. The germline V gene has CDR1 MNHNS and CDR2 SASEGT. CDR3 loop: CASGVLTGAYEQYF. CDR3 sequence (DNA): TGTGCCAGCGGAGTCCTGACAGGAGCTTACGAGCAGTACTTC.

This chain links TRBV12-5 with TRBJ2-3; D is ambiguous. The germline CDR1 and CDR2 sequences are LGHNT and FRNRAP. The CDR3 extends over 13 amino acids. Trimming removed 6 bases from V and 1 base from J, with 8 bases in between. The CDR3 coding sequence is TGTGCTAGTGGCCCGCCTGGCACAGATACGCAGTATTTT. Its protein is CASGPPGTDTQYF.

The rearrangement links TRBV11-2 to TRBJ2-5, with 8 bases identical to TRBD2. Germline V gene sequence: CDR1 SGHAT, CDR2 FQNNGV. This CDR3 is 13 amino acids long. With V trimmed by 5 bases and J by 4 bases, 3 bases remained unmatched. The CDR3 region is CASSPLAGETQYF. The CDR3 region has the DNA TGTGCCAGCAGCCCTCTAGCGGGAGAGACCCAGTACTTC.

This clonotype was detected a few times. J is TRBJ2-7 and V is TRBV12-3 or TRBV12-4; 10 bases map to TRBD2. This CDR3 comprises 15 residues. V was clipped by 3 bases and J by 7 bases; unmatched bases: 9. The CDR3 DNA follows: TGTGCCAGCAGTTTTAGCGATAGCGGGAGGAGGGAGCAGTACTTC. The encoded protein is CASSFSDSGRREQYF.

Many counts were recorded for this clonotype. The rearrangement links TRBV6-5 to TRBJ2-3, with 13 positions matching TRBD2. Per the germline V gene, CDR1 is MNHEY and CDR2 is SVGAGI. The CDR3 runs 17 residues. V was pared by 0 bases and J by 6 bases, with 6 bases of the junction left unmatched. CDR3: CASSYSWTSGSFDTQYF. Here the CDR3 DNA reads TGTGCCAGCAGTTACTCCTGGACTAGCGGGAGTTTTGATACGCAGTATTTT.

The CDR3 is CSVPRQPSSTDTQYF. The CDR3 DNA sequence: TGCAGCGTTCCGCGACAGCCCAGTAGCACAGATACGCAGTATTTT. The chain links TRBV29-1 to TRBJ2-3; maybe TRBD1 (5 bases). V lost 5 bases to trimming and J lost 0 bases, with 15 bases between them. This CDR3 is built from 15 residues. Germline V CDR1 and CDR2: SQVTM, ANQGSEA.

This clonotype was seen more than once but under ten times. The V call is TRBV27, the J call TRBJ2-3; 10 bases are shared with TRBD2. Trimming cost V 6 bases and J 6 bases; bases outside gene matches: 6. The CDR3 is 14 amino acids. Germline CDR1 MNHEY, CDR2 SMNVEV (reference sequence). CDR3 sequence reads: CASRFLAGVDTQYF. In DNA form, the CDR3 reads TGTGCCAGCAGATTTCTAGCGGGAGTGGATACGCAGTATTTT.

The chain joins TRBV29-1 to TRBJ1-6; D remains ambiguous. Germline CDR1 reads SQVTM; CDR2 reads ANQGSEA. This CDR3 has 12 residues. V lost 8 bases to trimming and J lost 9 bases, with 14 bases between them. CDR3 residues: CSLYRGGSPLHF. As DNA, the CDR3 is TGCAGCCTTTATAGAGGAGGTTCACCCCTCCACTTT.

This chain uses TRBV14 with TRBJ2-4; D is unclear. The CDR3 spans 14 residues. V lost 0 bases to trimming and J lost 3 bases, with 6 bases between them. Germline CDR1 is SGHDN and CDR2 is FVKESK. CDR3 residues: CASSQDHNKNIQYF. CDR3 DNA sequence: TGTGCCAGCAGCCAAGATCACAACAAAAACATTCAGTACTTC.

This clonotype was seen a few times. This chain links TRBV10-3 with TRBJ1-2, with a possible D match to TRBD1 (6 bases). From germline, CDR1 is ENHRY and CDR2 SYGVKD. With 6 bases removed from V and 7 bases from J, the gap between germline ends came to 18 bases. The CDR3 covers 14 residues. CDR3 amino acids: CAIREGGTKVGYTF. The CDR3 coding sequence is TGTGCCATCAGAGAAGGCGGGACAAAGGTTGGCTACACCTTC.

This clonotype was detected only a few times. In DNA form, the CDR3 reads TGTGCCAGCAGCTTAACCGGGACAGCGGACGAGCAGTACTTC. This sequence encodes CASSLTGTADEQYF. The V and J genes are TRBV5-8 and TRBJ2-7, with 7 bases aligning to TRBD1. The CDR3 length is 14 residues. V shed 2 bases and J 5 bases; nucleotides not matched to a gene: 7. Germline values: CDR1 SGHTS, CDR2 YDEGEE.

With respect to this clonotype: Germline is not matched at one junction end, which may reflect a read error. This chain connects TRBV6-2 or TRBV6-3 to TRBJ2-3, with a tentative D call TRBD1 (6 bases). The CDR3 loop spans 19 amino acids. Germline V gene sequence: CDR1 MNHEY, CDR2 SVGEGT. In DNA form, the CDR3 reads TGTGCCGGCAGTTACAGGGTTGTCGGCGATGGGCACCCCCATGATACGCAGTATTTT. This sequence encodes CAGSYRVVGDGHPHDTQYF.

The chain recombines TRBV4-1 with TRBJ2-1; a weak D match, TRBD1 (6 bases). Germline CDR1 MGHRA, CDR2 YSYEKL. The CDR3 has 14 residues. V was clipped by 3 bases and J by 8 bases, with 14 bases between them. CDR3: CASSQGSPGDEQFF. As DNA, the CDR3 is TGCGCCAGCAGCCAGGGCAGCCCAGGGGATGAGCAGTTCTTC.

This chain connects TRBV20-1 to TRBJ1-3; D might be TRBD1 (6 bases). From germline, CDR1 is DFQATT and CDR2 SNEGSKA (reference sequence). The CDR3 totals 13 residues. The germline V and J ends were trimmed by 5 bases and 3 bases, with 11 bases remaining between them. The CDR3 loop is CSARQENGNTIYF. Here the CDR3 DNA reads TGCAGTGCTCGACAGGAAAATGGAAACACCATATATTTT.

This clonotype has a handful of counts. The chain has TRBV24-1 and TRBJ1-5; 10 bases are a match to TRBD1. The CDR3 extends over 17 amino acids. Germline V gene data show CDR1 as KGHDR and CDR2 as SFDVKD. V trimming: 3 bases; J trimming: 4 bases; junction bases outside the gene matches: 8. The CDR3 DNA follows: TGTGCCACCAGTGATGCGGGCGACAGGGGGCGGAATCAGCCCCAGCATTTT. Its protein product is CATSDAGDRGRNQPQHF.

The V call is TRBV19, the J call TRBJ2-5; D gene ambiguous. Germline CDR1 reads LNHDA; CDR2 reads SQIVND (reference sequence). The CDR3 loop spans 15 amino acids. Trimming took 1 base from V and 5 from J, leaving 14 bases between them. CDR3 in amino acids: CASSIGRMAVETQYF. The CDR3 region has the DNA TGTGCCAGTAGTATAGGGCGCATGGCCGTGGAGACCCAGTACTTC.

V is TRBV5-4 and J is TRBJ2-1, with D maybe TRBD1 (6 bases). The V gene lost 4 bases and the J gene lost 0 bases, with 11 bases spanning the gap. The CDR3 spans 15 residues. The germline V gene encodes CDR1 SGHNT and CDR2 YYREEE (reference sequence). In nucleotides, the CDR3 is TGTGCCAGCAGCCGAGACAGGAGCTCCTACAATGAGCAGTTCTTC. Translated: CASSRDRSSYNEQFF.